This T cell receptor (beta chain) derives from a study of blood T cell repertoires in COVID-19 (TCRdb year 2020). Regarding the study in general: The collaborator samples originated in the United States, Italy and Spain and spanned the acute and convalescent phases of COVID-19. The samples were drawn from the first 160 participants of the ongoing ImmuneRACE study and from some 1,300 subjects provided by 6 global collaborators. A freely available public database, intended as a resource for researchers studying the immune response to SARS-CoV-2, is where the repertoires were released. HLA class I and class II types, where available, came from metadata supplied by the sample provider rather than from assay-based typing. The sample metadata nearly always contained a de-identified subject ID, COVID-19 status, age in years and sex. Deeply sampled blood TCRbeta repertoires from subjects exposed to, actively infected with, or recovered from COVID-19 were included in the dataset. The prospective study material was composed of cDNA or gDNA derived from T cells, B-cell-depleted T cells, or PBMCs.

In the prospective study, participants were roughly 18 to 100 years old, resided in fewer than 25 geographic areas of the United States, and were enrolled through a virtual design. Cohort assignment in the prospective study relied on participant-reported clinical history from a screening survey and a study questionnaire. For ImmuneRACE Cohort 3, a participant was defined as recovered based on two consecutive negative NP/OP PCR tests, clearance by a healthcare professional, or resolution of symptoms. In the prospective study, whole blood, serum and a nasopharyngeal or oropharyngeal swab were collected from each participant by mobile phlebotomists. Additional blood draws and questionnaires over an approximately two-month period could optionally be provided by prospective study participants. Blood samples from the prospective study were shipped frozen or at room temperature prior to DNA extraction.

General study outcomes and caveats: The amount of clinical and demographic metadata varied by source and participant and was provided uncurated.

The immunoSEQ Assay, a bias-controlled multiplex PCR, was used to amplify TCRbeta CDR3 regions from genomic DNA. In the original analysis: Nucleated cell counts per sample were estimated from amplification of reference gene primers within the assay. Sequence reads were collapsed and filtered to measure the absolute abundance of every unique TCRbeta CDR3 rearrangement. For each sample, productive Simpson clonality was calculated as the square root of Simpson's diversity index over productive rearrangements. TCRdb retrieved this table from immuneACCESS and kept in-frame rearrangements only. Not all clones are present; in checked studies, unresolved V genes account for under half, and no reason is known for the remainder. Clone size and V and J calls were adopted from that table, with D and trimming inferred from the DNA. The sample data list around 160,000 clones, and approximately 80% of these were observed just once. The ten largest clonotypes hold 4.5% to 7.5% of the sample.

V and J are trimmed by 5 bases and 7 bases, and the gene matches miss 9 bases of the junction. The germline V gene gives CDR1 as SNHLY and CDR2 as FYNNEI. The CDR3 holds 15 amino acids from the cysteine to the phenylalanine. CDR3 DNA is the only sequence kept; it has 45 bases, read in frame from the first base. This clone was seen just once. What this receptor recognizes is not known. No quality values exist for individual bases; no much larger clone is one base distant. The sequence derives from a man aged 40-49 years who had recovered from COVID-19. Sequencing was done on a sample of PBMCs or T cells enriched from blood (not recorded which). The receptor chain draws on TRBV2 and TRBJ2-4; TRBD1 fits 9 bases in the junction. The CDR3 corresponds to CASSTPGQGTNIQYF. The base sequence is TGTGCCAGCAGTACCCCGGGACAGGGTACGAACATTCAGTACTTC.